This TCR beta chain comes out of a study of OX40 agonist ivuxolimab in advanced cancers. On the study more broadly: The mean age was roughly 60 years, ranging from about 20 to 79, with about four fifths of participants male.

Profiling relied on immunoSEQ multiplex PCR, and the TCRdb table lists in-frame clones only, not all of them. The top ten clones hold approximately 8.6% of a sample with some 80,000 clones, around 92% of them seen once. Germline assignment: CDR1 MNHNS and CDR2 SASEGT. Trimming cost V 4 bases and J 0 bases, with 7 bases left between them. CDR3 length: 13 amino acids. The specimen comprised CD4+ or CD8+ T cells sorted from blood, sampled in a trial of the OX40 agonist ivuxolimab. The chain is built from TRBV6-1 and TRBJ2-7, with no clear D. This clonotype was sampled from an adult with an advanced solid tumor such as melanoma, head and neck, liver or kidney cancer. The CDR3 sequence: CASSASSSYEQYF. For the CDR3, the DNA is TGTGCCAGCAGTGCGAGTAGCTCCTACGAGCAGTACTTC.